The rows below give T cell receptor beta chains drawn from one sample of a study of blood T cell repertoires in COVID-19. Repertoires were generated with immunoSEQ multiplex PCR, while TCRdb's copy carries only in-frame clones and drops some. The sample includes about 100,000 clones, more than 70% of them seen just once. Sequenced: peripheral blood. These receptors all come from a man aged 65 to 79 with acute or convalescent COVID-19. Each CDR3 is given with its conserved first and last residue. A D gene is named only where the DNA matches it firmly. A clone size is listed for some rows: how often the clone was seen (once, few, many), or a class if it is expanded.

cdr3_nt: TGTGCCAGCAGTAAAAGACAGGGAGACAATCAGCCCCAGCATTTT
cdr3_aa: CASSKRQGDNQPQHF
clone_size: few
cdr3_length: 15
d_call: TRBD1
j_call: TRBJ1-5
v_call: TRBV6-2/TRBV6-3

cdr3_nt: TGTGCCAGCAGCCGGGAGGCACCTCGGGGGGCCGGGGAGCTGTTTTTT
cdr3_aa: CASSREAPRGAGELFF
clone_size: few
cdr3_length: 16
d_call: TRBD2
j_call: TRBJ2-2
v_call: TRBV7-2

cdr3_nt: TGCGCCAGCAGCTTGGCCCCTACAGGGGAAGAGACCCAGTACTTC
cdr3_aa: CASSLAPTGEETQYF
clone_size: NA
cdr3_length: 15
d_call: TRBD1
j_call: TRBJ2-5
v_call: TRBV5-1

cdr3_nt: TGCAGCGTTGAGGCGGGGGGCTCCTACAATGAGCAGTTCTTC
cdr3_aa: CSVEAGGSYNEQFF
clone_size: NA
cdr3_length: 14
d_call: TRBD2
j_call: TRBJ2-1
v_call: TRBV29-1

cdr3_nt: TGTGCCAGCAGCCAAGAAATGGCGGGGTTCAATGAGCAGTTCTTC
cdr3_aa: CASSQEMAGFNEQFF
clone_size: once
cdr3_length: 15
d_call: NA
j_call: TRBJ2-1
v_call: TRBV14

cdr3_nt: TGTGCCAGCTCACCACGGCTCCTAGGTACAGGGATGAACACTGAAGCTTTCTTT
cdr3_aa: CASSPRLLGTGMNTEAFF
clone_size: NA
cdr3_length: 18
d_call: NA
j_call: TRBJ1-1
v_call: TRBV18

cdr3_nt: TGCGCCAGCAGCCAAGATAGGGAGGGTCCGAAAGGCTACACCTTC
cdr3_aa: CASSQDREGPKGYTF
clone_size: NA
cdr3_length: 15
d_call: NA
j_call: TRBJ1-2
v_call: TRBV4-1

cdr3_nt: TGTGCCAGCAGTTTACCTTCCTTGACTAATGAAAAACTGTTTTTT
cdr3_aa: CASSLPSLTNEKLFF
clone_size: NA
cdr3_length: 15
d_call: NA
j_call: TRBJ1-4
v_call: TRBV28

cdr3_nt: TGTGCCAGCTCACCACCGCAGAACTCCTACGAGCAGTACTTC
cdr3_aa: CASSPPQNSYEQYF
clone_size: NA
cdr3_length: 14
d_call: NA
j_call: TRBJ2-7
v_call: TRBV18

cdr3_nt: TGTGCAAGCTGGGGACAGGTAGGCCAGCCCCAGCATTTT
cdr3_aa: CASWGQVGQPQHF
clone_size: NA
cdr3_length: 13
d_call: TRBD1
j_call: TRBJ1-5
v_call: TRBV6-5

cdr3_nt: TGTGCCAGCAGTGAGAGCAGGGTTGGTAACTATGGCTACACCTTC
cdr3_aa: CASSESRVGNYGYTF
clone_size: NA
cdr3_length: 15
d_call: NA
j_call: TRBJ1-2
v_call: TRBV6-1

cdr3_nt: TGTGCCAGCTCACCCCCGGGGGGGGACGAAAAACTGTTTTTT
cdr3_aa: CASSPPGGDEKLFF
clone_size: NA
cdr3_length: 14
d_call: NA
j_call: TRBJ1-4
v_call: TRBV18

cdr3_nt: TGTGCCAGCACTTCCGGGACATTGAACACTGAAGCTTTCTTT
cdr3_aa: CASTSGTLNTEAFF
clone_size: NA
cdr3_length: 14
d_call: NA
j_call: TRBJ1-1
v_call: TRBV2

cdr3_nt: TGTGCCAGCAGTTACTCGACTGAGAACACTGAAGCTTTCTTT
cdr3_aa: CASSYSTENTEAFF
clone_size: few
cdr3_length: 14
d_call: NA
j_call: TRBJ1-1
v_call: TRBV6-6

cdr3_nt: TGTGCCAGTAATTCTGGACTAGCGGGGCAAGAGACCCAGTACTTC
cdr3_aa: CASNSGLAGQETQYF
clone_size: NA
cdr3_length: 15
d_call: TRBD2
j_call: TRBJ2-5
v_call: TRBV19

cdr3_nt: TGTGCCAGCAGCTTAGCGCAAGGGGGGGGTTTGGAGACCCAGTACTTC
cdr3_aa: CASSLAQGGGLETQYF
clone_size: NA
cdr3_length: 16
d_call: NA
j_call: TRBJ2-5
v_call: TRBV7-2

cdr3_nt: TGTGCCAGCAGCTTGGATATCGCGGGGGGATACGATGAGCAGTTCTTC
cdr3_aa: CASSLDIAGGYDEQFF
clone_size: NA
cdr3_length: 16
d_call: TRBD2
j_call: TRBJ2-1
v_call: TRBV5-4

cdr3_nt: TGCGCCAGCACTCCCGTCGGGGGGAATGAAGCTTTCTTT
cdr3_aa: CASTPVGGNEAFF
clone_size: NA
cdr3_length: 13
d_call: NA
j_call: TRBJ1-1
v_call: TRBV10-2

cdr3_nt: TGCGCCAGCAGCTTGGCCCGGAGGGCGAACACCGGGGAGCTGTTTTTT
cdr3_aa: CASSLARRANTGELFF
clone_size: once
cdr3_length: 16
d_call: NA
j_call: TRBJ2-2
v_call: TRBV5-1

cdr3_nt: TGCGCCAGCAGCTTGGGGGCAGGGGAAGCTGGCTACACCTTC
cdr3_aa: CASSLGAGEAGYTF
clone_size: NA
cdr3_length: 14
d_call: NA
j_call: TRBJ1-2
v_call: TRBV5-1

cdr3_nt: TGTGCCAGCAGCGTAGGTCCAGGGGGAGACTATGGCTACACCTTC
cdr3_aa: CASSVGPGGDYGYTF
clone_size: NA
cdr3_length: 15
d_call: TRBD1
j_call: TRBJ1-2
v_call: TRBV9

cdr3_nt: TGTGCCAGCTCACCCCCGACAGAGAGCTATGGCTACACCTTC
cdr3_aa: CASSPPTESYGYTF
clone_size: NA
cdr3_length: 14
d_call: NA
j_call: TRBJ1-2
v_call: TRBV18

cdr3_nt: TGTGCCAGCAGCGTTGGACTAGACAGCTCCTACAATGAGCAGTTCTTC
cdr3_aa: CASSVGLDSSYNEQFF
clone_size: NA
cdr3_length: 16
d_call: TRBD2
j_call: TRBJ2-1
v_call: TRBV9

cdr3_nt: TGCGCCAGCAGCCCGACCCGGACTAGTTCTGGCGAGCAGTACTTC
cdr3_aa: CASSPTRTSSGEQYF
clone_size: once
cdr3_length: 15
d_call: TRBD2
j_call: TRBJ2-7
v_call: TRBV5-1

cdr3_nt: TGTGCCAGCAGCGTAAGGACAGGGGGAGGAAACACCATATATTTT
cdr3_aa: CASSVRTGGGNTIYF
clone_size: NA
cdr3_length: 15
d_call: TRBD1
j_call: TRBJ1-3
v_call: TRBV9

cdr3_nt: TGTGCCAGCAGCCAAGATCCCTCCCCAGGGAGCAATCAGCCCCAGCATTTT
cdr3_aa: CASSQDPSPGSNQPQHF
clone_size: NA
cdr3_length: 17
d_call: NA
j_call: TRBJ1-5
v_call: TRBV3-1/TRBV3-2

cdr3_nt: TGTGCCAGCAGTACAGGGGGGCCCTACGAGCAGTACTTC
cdr3_aa: CASSTGGPYEQYF
clone_size: NA
cdr3_length: 13
d_call: TRBD1
j_call: TRBJ2-7
v_call: TRBV12-3/TRBV12-4

cdr3_nt: TGTGCCAGTAGGACTAGCAACACAGATACGCAGTATTTT
cdr3_aa: CASRTSNTDTQYF
clone_size: once
cdr3_length: 13
d_call: TRBD2
j_call: TRBJ2-3
v_call: TRBV19

cdr3_nt: TGTGCCAGCAGTGAAGGTCGTCGCGGGGGCCGGGGAGATACGCAGTATTTT
cdr3_aa: CASSEGRRGGRGDTQYF
clone_size: NA
cdr3_length: 17
d_call: NA
j_call: TRBJ2-3
v_call: TRBV2

cdr3_nt: TGTGCCAGCAGCTTAGGGGCCTTTGAAGAAAATGAGCAGTTCTTC
cdr3_aa: CASSLGAFEENEQFF
clone_size: NA
cdr3_length: 15
d_call: NA
j_call: TRBJ2-1
v_call: TRBV7-9

cdr3_nt: TGTGCCATCAGTGAGTCTGGGCTAGCGGGGGGGCCACGAGATACGCAGTATTTT
cdr3_aa: CAISESGLAGGPRDTQYF
clone_size: NA
cdr3_length: 18
d_call: TRBD2
j_call: TRBJ2-3
v_call: TRBV10-3

cdr3_nt: TGTGCCAGCAGTAGGGGACAGATCCCTAACTATGGCTACACCTTC
cdr3_aa: CASSRGQIPNYGYTF
clone_size: NA
cdr3_length: 15
d_call: TRBD1
j_call: TRBJ1-2
v_call: TRBV6-5

cdr3_nt: TGTGCCAGCAGTGGGACAGCGGATAATTCACCCCTCCACTTT
cdr3_aa: CASSGTADNSPLHF
clone_size: NA
cdr3_length: 14
d_call: NA
j_call: TRBJ1-6
v_call: TRBV2

cdr3_nt: TGTGCCAGCAGTGAACTTGGGAGTGGGACAGGAGGCAATCAGCCCCAGCATTTT
cdr3_aa: CASSELGSGTGGNQPQHF
clone_size: NA
cdr3_length: 18
d_call: TRBD1
j_call: TRBJ1-5
v_call: TRBV6-1

cdr3_nt: TGTGCCAGCAGCTTGAAGGGCAGGGAGGACACTGAAGCTTTCTTT
cdr3_aa: CASSLKGREDTEAFF
clone_size: once
cdr3_length: 15
d_call: NA
j_call: TRBJ1-1
v_call: TRBV11-3

cdr3_nt: TGTGCCAGTAGTAGGGGGGAGGCACTTAATTCACCCCTCCACTTT
cdr3_aa: CASSRGEALNSPLHF
clone_size: NA
cdr3_length: 15
d_call: NA
j_call: TRBJ1-6
v_call: TRBV19

cdr3_nt: TGTGCCAGTAGTATAGGACTGATATACTCCGGGGAGCTGTTTTTT
cdr3_aa: CASSIGLIYSGELFF
clone_size: NA
cdr3_length: 15
d_call: NA
j_call: TRBJ2-2
v_call: TRBV19

cdr3_nt: TGTGCCAGCAGTCTCCAGGGGAACTCCTACGAGCAGTACTTC
cdr3_aa: CASSLQGNSYEQYF
clone_size: once
cdr3_length: 14
d_call: NA
j_call: TRBJ2-7
v_call: TRBV27

cdr3_nt: TGTGCCAGCAGTTATAGCCAGGGAAGTGGCTACACCTTC
cdr3_aa: CASSYSQGSGYTF
clone_size: NA
cdr3_length: 13
d_call: NA
j_call: TRBJ1-2
v_call: TRBV6-5

cdr3_nt: TGTGCCAGCAGCCAGGGACAGGGCCTCACTGAAGCTTTCTTT
cdr3_aa: CASSQGQGLTEAFF
clone_size: NA
cdr3_length: 14
d_call: TRBD1
j_call: TRBJ1-1
v_call: TRBV3-1/TRBV3-2

cdr3_nt: TGTGCCAGTAGTATTTGGGAGGGAAACTTGAACATTCAGTACTTC
cdr3_aa: CASSIWEGNLNIQYF
clone_size: once
cdr3_length: 15
d_call: TRBD2
j_call: TRBJ2-4
v_call: TRBV19

cdr3_nt: TGTGCCAGCAGCTTAGTACAGGATAATACGCAGTATTTT
cdr3_aa: CASSLVQDNTQYF
clone_size: NA
cdr3_length: 13
d_call: NA
j_call: TRBJ2-3
v_call: TRBV7-2

cdr3_nt: TGTGCCAGCAGCCAAGATAGAGGGGGGGGTTCACCCCTCCACTTT
cdr3_aa: CASSQDRGGGSPLHF
clone_size: few
cdr3_length: 15
d_call: NA
j_call: TRBJ1-6
v_call: TRBV3-1/TRBV3-2

cdr3_nt: TGTGCCAGCAGCGTAGCTACGGGTTCGGCTAATGAAAAACTGTTTTTT
cdr3_aa: CASSVATGSANEKLFF
clone_size: NA
cdr3_length: 16
d_call: NA
j_call: TRBJ1-4
v_call: TRBV9

cdr3_nt: TGTGCCAGCAGCTTATCTCCCTTAGATGGCACAGATACGCAGTATTTT
cdr3_aa: CASSLSPLDGTDTQYF
clone_size: NA
cdr3_length: 16
d_call: NA
j_call: TRBJ2-3
v_call: TRBV7-2

cdr3_nt: TGCGCCAGCAGCTCCCTGGAAGGATTTGGAGACACTGAAGCTTTCTTT
cdr3_aa: CASSSLEGFGDTEAFF
clone_size: NA
cdr3_length: 16
d_call: NA
j_call: TRBJ1-1
v_call: TRBV5-1

cdr3_nt: TGTGCCAGCACCCCCCAGGCCCCAGGGAATAATTCACCCCTCCACTTT
cdr3_aa: CASTPQAPGNNSPLHF
clone_size: NA
cdr3_length: 16
d_call: NA
j_call: TRBJ1-6
v_call: TRBV5-5

cdr3_nt: TGTGCCAGCAGCCGGGACAGGGGGCCCGGTCAGCCCCAGCATTTT
cdr3_aa: CASSRDRGPGQPQHF
clone_size: NA
cdr3_length: 15
d_call: TRBD1
j_call: TRBJ1-5
v_call: TRBV5-5

cdr3_nt: TGTGCCAGCAGCCAAAGGGACAGGGGGCTTGACACAGATACGCAGTATTTT
cdr3_aa: CASSQRDRGLDTDTQYF
clone_size: NA
cdr3_length: 17
d_call: TRBD1
j_call: TRBJ2-3
v_call: TRBV3-1/TRBV3-2

cdr3_nt: TGTGCCAGTATTGGGGGGGTCACAGATACGCAGTATTTT
cdr3_aa: CASIGGVTDTQYF
clone_size: NA
cdr3_length: 13
d_call: TRBD2
j_call: TRBJ2-3
v_call: TRBV19

cdr3_nt: TGTGCCAGTAGTCAGGGAATGAACACTGAAGCTTTCTTT
cdr3_aa: CASSQGMNTEAFF
clone_size: NA
cdr3_length: 13
d_call: NA
j_call: TRBJ1-1
v_call: TRBV19